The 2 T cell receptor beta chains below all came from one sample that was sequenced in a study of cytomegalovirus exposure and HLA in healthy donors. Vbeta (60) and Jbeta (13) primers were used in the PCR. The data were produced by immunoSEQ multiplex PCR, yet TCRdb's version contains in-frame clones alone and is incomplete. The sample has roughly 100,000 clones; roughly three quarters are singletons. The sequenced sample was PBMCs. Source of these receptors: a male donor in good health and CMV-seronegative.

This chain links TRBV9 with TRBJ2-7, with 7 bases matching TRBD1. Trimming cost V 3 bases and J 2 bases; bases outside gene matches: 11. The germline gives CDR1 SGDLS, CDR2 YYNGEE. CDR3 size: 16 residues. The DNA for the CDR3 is TGTGCCAGCAGCGCCCGGACAGGAAGTGGTACCTACGAGCAGTACTTC. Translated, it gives CASSARTGSGTYEQYF.

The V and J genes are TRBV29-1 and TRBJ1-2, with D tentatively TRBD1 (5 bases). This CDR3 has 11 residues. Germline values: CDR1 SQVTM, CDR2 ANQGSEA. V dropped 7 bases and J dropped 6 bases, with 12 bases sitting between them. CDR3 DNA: TGCAGCGCTGGGGGGAGAGATGGCTACACCTTC. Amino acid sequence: CSAGGRDGYTF.